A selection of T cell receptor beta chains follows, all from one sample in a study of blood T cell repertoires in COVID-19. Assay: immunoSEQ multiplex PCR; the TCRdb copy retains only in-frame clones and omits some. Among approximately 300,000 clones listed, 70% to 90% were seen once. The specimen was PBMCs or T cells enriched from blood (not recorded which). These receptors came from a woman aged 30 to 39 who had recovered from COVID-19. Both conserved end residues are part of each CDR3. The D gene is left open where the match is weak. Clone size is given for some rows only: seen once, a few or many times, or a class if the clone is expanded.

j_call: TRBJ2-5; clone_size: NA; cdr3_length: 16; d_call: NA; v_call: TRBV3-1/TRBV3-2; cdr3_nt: TGTGCCAGCAGCCCCTGGGCTAGCGATTCTGGGGAGACCCAGTACTTC; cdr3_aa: CASSPWASDSGETQYF
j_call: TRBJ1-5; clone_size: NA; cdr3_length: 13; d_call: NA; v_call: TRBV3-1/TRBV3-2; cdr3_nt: TGTGCCAGCAGCTATAAAATGAATCAGCCCCAGCATTTT; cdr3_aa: CASSYKMNQPQHF
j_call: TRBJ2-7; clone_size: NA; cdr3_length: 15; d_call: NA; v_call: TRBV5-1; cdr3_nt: TGCGCCAGCAGCACCCAAACAGGGTCCTCCTACGAGCAGTACTTC; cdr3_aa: CASSTQTGSSYEQYF
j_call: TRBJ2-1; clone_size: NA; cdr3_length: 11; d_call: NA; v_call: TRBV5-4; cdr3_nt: TGTGCCAGCGATTTCAGCGATGAGCAGTTCTTC; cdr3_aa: CASDFSDEQFF
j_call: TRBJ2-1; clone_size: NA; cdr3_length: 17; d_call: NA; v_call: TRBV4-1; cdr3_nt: TGCGCCAGCAGCCAAGATCCCAGTAGCAACTACATTAATGAGCAGTTCTTC; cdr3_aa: CASSQDPSSNYINEQFF
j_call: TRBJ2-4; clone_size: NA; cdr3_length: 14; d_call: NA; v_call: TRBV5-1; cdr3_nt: TGCGCCAGCAGCTTAACCGGGTCCAAAAACATTCAGTACTTC; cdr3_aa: CASSLTGSKNIQYF
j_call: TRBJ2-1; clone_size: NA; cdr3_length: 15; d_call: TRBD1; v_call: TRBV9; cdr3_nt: TGTGCCAGCAGCGCTAGAGGGGGCGACTACAATGAGCAGTTCTTC; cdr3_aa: CASSARGGDYNEQFF
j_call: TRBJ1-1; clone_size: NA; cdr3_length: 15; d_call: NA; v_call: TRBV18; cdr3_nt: TGTGCCAGCTCACCGGGTGGGACTTTTAACACTGAAGCTTTCTTT; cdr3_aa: CASSPGGTFNTEAFF
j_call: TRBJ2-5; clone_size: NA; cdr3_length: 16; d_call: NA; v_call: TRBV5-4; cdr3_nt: TGTGCCAGCAGCTCTCGGGACTCGCCGATCCAAGAGACCCAGTACTTC; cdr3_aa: CASSSRDSPIQETQYF
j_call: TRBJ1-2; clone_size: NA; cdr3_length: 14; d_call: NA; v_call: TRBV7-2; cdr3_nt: TGTGCCAGCAGCTTAAGCGGAACAAAGTATGGCTACACCTTC; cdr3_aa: CASSLSGTKYGYTF
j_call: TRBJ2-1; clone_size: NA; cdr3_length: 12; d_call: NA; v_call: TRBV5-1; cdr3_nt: TGCGCCAGCAGCTTGTGGCAGCGTGAGCAGTTCTTC; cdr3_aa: CASSLWQREQFF
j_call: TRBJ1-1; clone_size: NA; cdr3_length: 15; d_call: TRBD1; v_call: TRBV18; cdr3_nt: TGTGCCAGCTCACCAGGGACAGGGCCTAACACTGAAGCTTTCTTT; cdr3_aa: CASSPGTGPNTEAFF
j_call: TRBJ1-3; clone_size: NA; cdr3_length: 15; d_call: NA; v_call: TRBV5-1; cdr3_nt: TGCGCCAGCAGCTCTAACGGGGGATCTGGAAACACCATATATTTT; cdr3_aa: CASSSNGGSGNTIYF
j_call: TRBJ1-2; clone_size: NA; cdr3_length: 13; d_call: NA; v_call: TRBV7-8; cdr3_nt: TGTGCCAGCAGCTTAGTTTCTGGCAGGGCCGCCTACTTC; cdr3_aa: CASSLVSGRAAYF
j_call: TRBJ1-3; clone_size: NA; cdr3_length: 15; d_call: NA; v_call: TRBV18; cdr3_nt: TGTGCCAGCTCACCTGTACAGGGTGGACGCGACACCATATATTTT; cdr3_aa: CASSPVQGGRDTIYF
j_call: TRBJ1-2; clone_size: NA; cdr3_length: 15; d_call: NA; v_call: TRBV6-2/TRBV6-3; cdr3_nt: TGTGCCAGCAGTTACGAAACAGGCTGGGATTGGGGCTACACCTTC; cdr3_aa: CASSYETGWDWGYTF
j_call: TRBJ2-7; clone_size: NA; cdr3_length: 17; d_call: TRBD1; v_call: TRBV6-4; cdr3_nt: TGTGCCAGCAGTGACTCGAGGAGACAGGGGGCCCCCTACGAGCAGTACTTC; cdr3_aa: CASSDSRRQGAPYEQYF
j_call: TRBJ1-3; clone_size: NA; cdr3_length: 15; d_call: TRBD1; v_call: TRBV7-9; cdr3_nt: TGTGCCAGCAGCCGGGGACAGAATCTCGGAAACACCATATATTTT; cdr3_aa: CASSRGQNLGNTIYF
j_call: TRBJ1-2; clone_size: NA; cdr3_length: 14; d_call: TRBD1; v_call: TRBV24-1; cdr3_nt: TGTGCCACCAGTGCAGGGGGCGCGAGGGACAGCTACACCTTC; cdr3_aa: CATSAGGARDSYTF
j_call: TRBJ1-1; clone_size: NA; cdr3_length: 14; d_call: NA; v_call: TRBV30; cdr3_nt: TGTGCCTGGAGTGTACGAGGGATTGACACTGAAGCTTTCTTT; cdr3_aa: CAWSVRGIDTEAFF
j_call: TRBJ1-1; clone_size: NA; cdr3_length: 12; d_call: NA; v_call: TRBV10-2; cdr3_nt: TGCGCCAGCAGTGAGTCGATCGGTCCGGCTTTCTTT; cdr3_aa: CASSESIGPAFF
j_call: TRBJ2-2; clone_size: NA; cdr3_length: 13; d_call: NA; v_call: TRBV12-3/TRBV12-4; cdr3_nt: TGTGCCAGCAGAGAACAAAACACCGGGGAGCTGTTTTTT; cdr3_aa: CASREQNTGELFF
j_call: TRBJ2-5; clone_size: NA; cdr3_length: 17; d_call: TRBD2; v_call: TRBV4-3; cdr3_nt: TGCGCCAGCAGCCAAGATATCGCTAGCGGGAGACAAGAGACCCAGTACTTC; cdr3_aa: CASSQDIASGRQETQYF
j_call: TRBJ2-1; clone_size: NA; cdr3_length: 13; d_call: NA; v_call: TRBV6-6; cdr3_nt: TGTGCCAGCAGTTACGCGAGTATCAATGAGCAGTTCTTC; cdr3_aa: CASSYASINEQFF
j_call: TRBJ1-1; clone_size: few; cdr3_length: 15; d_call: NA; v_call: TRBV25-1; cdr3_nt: TGTGCCAGCAGTGCGAGCGGCAGGGGGAACACTGAAGCTTTCTTT; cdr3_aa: CASSASGRGNTEAFF
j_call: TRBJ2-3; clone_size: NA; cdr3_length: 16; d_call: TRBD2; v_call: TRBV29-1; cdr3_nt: TGCAGCTCCACCTCAACTAGCGGAGTTTACACAGATACGCAGTATTTT; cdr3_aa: CSSTSTSGVYTDTQYF
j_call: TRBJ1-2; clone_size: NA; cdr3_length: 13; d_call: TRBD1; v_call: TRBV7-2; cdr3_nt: TGTGCCAGCAGATCCGGGGGGACAGGGTCATACACCTTC; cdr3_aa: CASRSGGTGSYTF
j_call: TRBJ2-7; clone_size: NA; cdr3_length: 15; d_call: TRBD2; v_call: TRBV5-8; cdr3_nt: TGTGCCAGCAGCAAATTCAGTGGGGGGGCCTACGAGCAGTACTTC; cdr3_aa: CASSKFSGGAYEQYF
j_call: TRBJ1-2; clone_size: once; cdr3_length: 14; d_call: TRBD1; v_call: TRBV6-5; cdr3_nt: TGTGCCAGCAGCCCGGGACAGGCCCTCTATGGCTACACCTTC; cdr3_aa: CASSPGQALYGYTF
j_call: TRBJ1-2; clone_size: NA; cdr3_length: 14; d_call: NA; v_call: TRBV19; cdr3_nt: TGTGCCAGTAGTACGGGGGGGAGCTCCTATGGCTACACCTTC; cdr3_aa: CASSTGGSSYGYTF
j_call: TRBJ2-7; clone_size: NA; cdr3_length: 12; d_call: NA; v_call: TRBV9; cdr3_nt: TGTGCCAGCAGCGTAGTTATCCACGAGCAGTACTTC; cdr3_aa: CASSVVIHEQYF
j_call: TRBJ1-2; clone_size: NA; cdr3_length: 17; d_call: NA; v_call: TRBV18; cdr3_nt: TGTGCCAGCTCCACGGCGGTGGTTTGGTCCAGGGGCTATGGCTACACCTTC; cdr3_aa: CASSTAVVWSRGYGYTF
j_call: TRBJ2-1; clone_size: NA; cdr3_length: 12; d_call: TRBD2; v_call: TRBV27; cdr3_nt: TGTGCCAGCAGTTCCGGGGGGAATGAGCAGTTCTTC; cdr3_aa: CASSSGGNEQFF
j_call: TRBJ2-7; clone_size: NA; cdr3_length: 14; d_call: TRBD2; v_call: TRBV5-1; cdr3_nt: TGCGCCAGCAGCTTGAGCGGGGGCTCCTACGAGCAGTACTTC; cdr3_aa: CASSLSGGSYEQYF
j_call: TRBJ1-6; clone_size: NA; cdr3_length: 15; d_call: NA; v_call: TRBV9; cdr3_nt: TGTGCCAGCAGCGTAGAGGAGGGAGATAATTCACCCCTCCACTTT; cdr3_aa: CASSVEEGDNSPLHF
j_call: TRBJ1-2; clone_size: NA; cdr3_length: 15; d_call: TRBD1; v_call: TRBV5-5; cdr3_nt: TGTGCCAGCAGCATGCGACAGGGGGACGTATCTGGCTACACCTTC; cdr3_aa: CASSMRQGDVSGYTF
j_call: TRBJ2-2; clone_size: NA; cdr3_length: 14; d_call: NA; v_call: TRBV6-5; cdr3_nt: TGTGCCAGCAGTTCCTACAGGGACACCGGGGAGCTGTTTTTT; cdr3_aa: CASSSYRDTGELFF
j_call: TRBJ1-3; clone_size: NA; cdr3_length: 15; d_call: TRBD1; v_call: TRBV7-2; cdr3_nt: TGTGCCAGCAGCTCGAGGACAGGGAGTCCAAACACCATATATTTT; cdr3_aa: CASSSRTGSPNTIYF
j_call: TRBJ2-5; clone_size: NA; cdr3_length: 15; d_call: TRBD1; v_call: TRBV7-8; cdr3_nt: TGTGCCAGCAGCTTAGCGACAGGGGTCGTAGAGACCCAGTACTTC; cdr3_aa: CASSLATGVVETQYF
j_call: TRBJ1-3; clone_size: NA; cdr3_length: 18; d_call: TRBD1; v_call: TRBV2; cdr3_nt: TGTGCCAGCAGCGCGGGGAGGACAGGGATCCGCTCTGGAAACACCATATATTTT; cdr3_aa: CASSAGRTGIRSGNTIYF
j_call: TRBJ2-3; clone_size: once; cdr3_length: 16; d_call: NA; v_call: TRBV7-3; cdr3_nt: TGTGCCAGCAGCTTAACCTCCCTAGCTGGCACAGATACGCAGTATTTT; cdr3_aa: CASSLTSLAGTDTQYF